This T cell receptor (beta chain) was sequenced in a study of Ad26.COV2.S vaccination and SARS-CoV-2 variants. The treatment denotes: about 20 received Ad26.COV2.S at low or high dose, single or two shots; 5 received placebo; per-sample allocation not given. Samples analyzed were those drawn on day 63 after the first vaccine or placebo injection. This CDR3 comprises 15 residues. In germline, CDR1 is SGHTA, CDR2 FQGNSA. Losses at the gene ends were 5 bases for V and 4 bases for J; bases not matched to a gene: 7. Assay used: immunoSEQ multiplex PCR; TCRdb lists only in-frame clones, some missing. The table records some 460,000 clones, roughly nine tenths of them present only once.

The chain uses TRBV7-2 and TRBJ1-2, with 10 bases that match TRBD1. Material: peripheral blood, obtained in a trial of Ad26.COV2.S vaccine versus placebo. The clonotype comes from a person aged 18-60 years who received the Ad26.COV2.S COVID-19 vaccine or a placebo. The CDR3 region has the DNA TGTGCCAGCAGCGGAGGACAGGGGGTAACCTATGGCTACACCTTC. Residues: CASSGGQGVTYGYTF.